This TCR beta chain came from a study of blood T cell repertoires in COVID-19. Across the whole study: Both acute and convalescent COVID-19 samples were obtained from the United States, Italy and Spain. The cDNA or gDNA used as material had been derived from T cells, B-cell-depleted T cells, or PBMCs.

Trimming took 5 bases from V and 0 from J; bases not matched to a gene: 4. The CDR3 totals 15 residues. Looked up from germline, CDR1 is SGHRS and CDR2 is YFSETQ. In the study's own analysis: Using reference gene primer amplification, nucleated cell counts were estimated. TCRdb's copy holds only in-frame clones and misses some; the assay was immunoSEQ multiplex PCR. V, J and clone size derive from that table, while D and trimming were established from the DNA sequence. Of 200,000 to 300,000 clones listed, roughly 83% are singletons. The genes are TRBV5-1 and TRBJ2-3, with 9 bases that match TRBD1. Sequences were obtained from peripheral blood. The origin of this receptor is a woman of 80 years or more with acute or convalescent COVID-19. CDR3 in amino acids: CASRPGTGSTDTQYF. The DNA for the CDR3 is TGCGCCAGCAGGCCCGGGACAGGGAGCACAGATACGCAGTATTTT.